The entry that follows covers one T cell receptor (beta chain) sequence. The sample belongs to a study of immune reconstitution after stem cell transplant in scleroderma. CDR1 and CDR2 from the germline V gene are SGHRS and YFSETQ. This CDR3 contains 14 residues. V lost 0 bases, J lost 5 bases, and 11 bases lay in between. MiXCR, applied by TCRdb to the RT-PCR reads, yields one record per CDR3 protein. The sample includes 5,000 or so distinct CDR3 sequences, approximately 7.9% of them seen just once. The V gene is TRBV5-1, the J gene TRBJ1-2; no clear D gene. This clonotype originated in a male donor with systemic sclerosis. This sample was gathered before or after autologous hematopoietic stem cell transplantation (not recorded which). CDR3 sequence: CASSLEAPSYGYTF. CDR3 nucleotides: TGCGCCAGCAGCTTGGAGGCACCTTCTTATGGCTACACCTTC.